This TCR beta chain was identified in a study of PD-1 blockade in classical Hodgkin lymphoma. Study-level findings and limits: Patients with a complete response exhibited baseline diversity comparable to newly diagnosed patients. Newly diagnosed patients reportedly trailed healthy donors in baseline TCR diversity. Nothing has yet pinned down what causes the repertoire differences, possibly disease activity or prior therapy.

A note on this clone: What it binds is not known.

This CDR3 comprises 15 residues. The germline V gene has CDR1 MNHEY and CDR2 SVGAGI. Trimming removed 0 bases at V and 0 bases at J, with 8 bases between. Time point meaning: cycle 4 day 1 (C4D1), after 5 to 7 weeks of nivolumab. Every patient was affected by relapse after autologous stem cell transplantation, while exposure to brentuximab vedotin was not uniform. Investigators isolated CD4+ T cells from thawed PBMCs through magnetic negative selection. Complete response, partial response or progressive disease were the best responses. Assay used: immunoSEQ multiplex PCR; TCRdb lists only in-frame clones, some missing. Found here are tens of thousands of clones, roughly nine tenths of them singletons; the top ten hold about 0.31%.

This clonotype originated in a human donor with classical Hodgkin lymphoma. The chain is built from TRBV6-5 and TRBJ1-1; D perhaps matches TRBD1 (5 bases). Sequenced material: CD4+ T cells from blood, taken before the fourth cycle of nivolumab. CDR3 in amino acids: CASSYSPGLNTEAFF. The CDR3 region has the DNA TGTGCCAGCAGTTACTCTCCAGGGCTGAACACTGAAGCTTTCTTT.